The 3 T cell receptor beta chains in this list originate from one sample, sequenced in a study of shared clonotypes between healthy human individuals. Sequencing used immunoSEQ multiplex PCR; TCRdb keeps in-frame clones, though not all of them. The repertoire holds a few million clones, with under 95% as singletons. Sequencing was carried out using naive CD4+ T cells from PBMCs. Subset in this sample: CD45RA+ positively selected. All receptors derive from a man aged 18 to 30 in good health. Some clones in this sample may be carry-over from other donors' samples.

V and J are TRBV29-1 and TRBJ1-2; 8 positions match TRBD1. Trimming cost V 3 bases and J 6 bases; bases outside gene matches: 9. This CDR3 contains 14 residues. The V gene's germline CDR1 is SQVTM and CDR2 ANQGSEA. The CDR3 DNA is TGCAGCGTTGATAGACGGACAGGGACTGATGGCTACACCTTC. Translation gives CSVDRRTGTDGYTF.

The chain uses TRBV10-1 and TRBJ1-1; D unresolved. Germline V CDR1 and CDR2: WNHNN, SYGVQD (reference sequence). The ends were cut back, 3 bases at V and 2 bases at J, with 10 bases in the middle. This CDR3 region has 14 residues. CDR3 protein: CASSERRLNTEAFF. Written as DNA, the CDR3 is TGCGCCAGCAGTGAAAGACGGCTCAACACTGAAGCTTTCTTT.

The chain uses TRBV27 and TRBJ1-6; 8 bases line up with TRBD1. This CDR3 comprises 17 residues. The V segment lost 1 base and the J segment 3 bases; nucleotides outside the gene matches: 5. CDR1 is MNHEY, CDR2 SMNVEV, per germline (reference sequence). The CDR3: CASSLYGQGGYNSPLHF. The DNA of the CDR3 is TGTGCCAGCAGTTTATACGGACAGGGAGGCTATAATTCACCCCTCCACTTT.